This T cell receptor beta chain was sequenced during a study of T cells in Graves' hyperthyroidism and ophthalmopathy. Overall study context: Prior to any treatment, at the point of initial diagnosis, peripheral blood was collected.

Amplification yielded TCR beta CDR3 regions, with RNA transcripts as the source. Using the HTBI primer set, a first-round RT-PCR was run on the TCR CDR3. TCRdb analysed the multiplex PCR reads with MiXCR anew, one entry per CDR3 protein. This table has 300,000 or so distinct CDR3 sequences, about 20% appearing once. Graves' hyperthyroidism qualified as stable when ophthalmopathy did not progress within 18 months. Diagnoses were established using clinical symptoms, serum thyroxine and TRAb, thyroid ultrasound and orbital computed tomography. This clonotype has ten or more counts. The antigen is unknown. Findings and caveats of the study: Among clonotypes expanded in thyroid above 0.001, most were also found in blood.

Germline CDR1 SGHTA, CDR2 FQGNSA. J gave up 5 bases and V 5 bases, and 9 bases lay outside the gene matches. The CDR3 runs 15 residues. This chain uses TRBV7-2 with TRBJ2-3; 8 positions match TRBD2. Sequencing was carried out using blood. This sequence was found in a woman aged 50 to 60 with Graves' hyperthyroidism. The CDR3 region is CASSPRGRPGDTQYF. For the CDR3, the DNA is TGTGCCAGCAGCCCCCGCGGGAGGCCGGGAGATACGCAGTATTTT. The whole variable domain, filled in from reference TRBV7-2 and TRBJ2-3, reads GAGVSQSPSNKVTEKGKDVELRCDPISGHTALYWYRQSLGQGLEFLIYFQGNSAPDKSGLPSDRFSAERTGGSVSTLTIQRTQQEDSAVYLCASSPRGRPGDTQYFGPGTRLTVL.